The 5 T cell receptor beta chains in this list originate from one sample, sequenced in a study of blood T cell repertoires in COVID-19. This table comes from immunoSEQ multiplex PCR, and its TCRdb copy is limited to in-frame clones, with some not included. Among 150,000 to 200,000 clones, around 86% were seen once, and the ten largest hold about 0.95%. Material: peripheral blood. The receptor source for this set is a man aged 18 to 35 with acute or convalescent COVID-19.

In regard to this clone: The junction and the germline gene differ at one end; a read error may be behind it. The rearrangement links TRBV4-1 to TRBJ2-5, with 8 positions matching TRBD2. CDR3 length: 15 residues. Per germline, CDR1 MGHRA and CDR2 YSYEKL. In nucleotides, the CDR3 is TGCGCCAGCAGTCAAGCGGGGGATACCCAAGAGACCCAGTACTTC. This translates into CASSQAGDTQETQYF.

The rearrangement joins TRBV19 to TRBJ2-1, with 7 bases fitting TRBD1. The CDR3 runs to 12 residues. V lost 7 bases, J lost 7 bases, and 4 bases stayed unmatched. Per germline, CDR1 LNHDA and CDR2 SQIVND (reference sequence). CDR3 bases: TGTGCCAGTAAGAGGGGGCGGAATGAGCAGTTCTTC. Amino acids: CASKRGRNEQFF.

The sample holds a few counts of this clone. CDR3 residues: CASSKEAGGTPEAFF. As DNA, the CDR3 is TGTGCCAGCAGCAAAGAGGCAGGGGGCACGCCTGAAGCTTTCTTT. V gene TRBV21-1 combines with J gene TRBJ1-1; the table's D call of TRBD1 was not tested on the DNA. TRBV21-1 is classified as a pseudogene. CDR3 length equals 15 residues.

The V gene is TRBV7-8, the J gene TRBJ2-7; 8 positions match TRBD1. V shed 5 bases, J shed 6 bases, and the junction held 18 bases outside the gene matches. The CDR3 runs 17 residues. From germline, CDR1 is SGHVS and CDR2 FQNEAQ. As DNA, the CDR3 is TGTGCCAGCAGCCCCGCGACGGGACAGGCCATCCGGTTCGAGCAGTACGTC. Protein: CASSPATGQAIRFEQYV.

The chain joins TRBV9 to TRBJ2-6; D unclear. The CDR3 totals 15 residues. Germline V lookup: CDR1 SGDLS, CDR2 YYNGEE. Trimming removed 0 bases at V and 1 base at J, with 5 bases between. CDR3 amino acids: CASSVGSSGANVLTF. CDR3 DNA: TGTGCCAGCAGCGTAGGGAGTTCTGGGGCCAACGTCCTGACTTTC.